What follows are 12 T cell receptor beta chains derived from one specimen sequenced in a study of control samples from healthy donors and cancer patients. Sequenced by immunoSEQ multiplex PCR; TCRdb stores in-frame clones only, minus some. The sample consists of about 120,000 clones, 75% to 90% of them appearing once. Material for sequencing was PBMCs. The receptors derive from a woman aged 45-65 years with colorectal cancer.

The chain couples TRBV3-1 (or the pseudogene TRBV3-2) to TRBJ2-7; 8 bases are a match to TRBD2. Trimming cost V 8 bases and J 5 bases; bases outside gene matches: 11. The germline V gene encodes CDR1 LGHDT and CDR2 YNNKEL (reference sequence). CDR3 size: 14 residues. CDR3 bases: TGTGCCAGCGGAAATCCGGGACTAGATGACGAGCAGTACTTC. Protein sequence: CASGNPGLDDEQYF.

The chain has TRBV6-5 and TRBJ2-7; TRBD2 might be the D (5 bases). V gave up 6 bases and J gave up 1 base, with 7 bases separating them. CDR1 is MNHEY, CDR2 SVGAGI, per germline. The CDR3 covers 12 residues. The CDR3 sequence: CASRRGSYEQYF. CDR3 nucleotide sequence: TGTGCCAGCAGACGGGGATCCTACGAGCAGTACTTC.

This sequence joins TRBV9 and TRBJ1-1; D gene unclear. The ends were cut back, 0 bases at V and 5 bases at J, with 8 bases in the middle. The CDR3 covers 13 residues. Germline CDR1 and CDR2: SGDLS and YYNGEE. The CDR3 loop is CASSVGTGTEAFF. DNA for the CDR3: TGTGCCAGCAGCGTAGGGACGGGTACTGAAGCTTTCTTT. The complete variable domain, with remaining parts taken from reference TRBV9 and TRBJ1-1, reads DSGVTQTPKHLITATGQRVTLRCSPRSGDLSVYWYQQSLDQGLQFLIQYYNGEERAKGNILERFSAQQFPDLHSELNLSSLELGDSALYFCASSVGTGTEAFFGQGTRLTVV.

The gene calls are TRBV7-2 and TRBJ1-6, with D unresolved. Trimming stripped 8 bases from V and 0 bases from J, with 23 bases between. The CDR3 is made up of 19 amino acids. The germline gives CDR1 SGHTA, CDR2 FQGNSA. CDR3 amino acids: CASDLPRPGKSSYNSPLHF. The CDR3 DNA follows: TGTGCCAGCGACCTCCCTCGACCCGGCAAGAGCTCCTATAATTCACCCCTCCACTTT.

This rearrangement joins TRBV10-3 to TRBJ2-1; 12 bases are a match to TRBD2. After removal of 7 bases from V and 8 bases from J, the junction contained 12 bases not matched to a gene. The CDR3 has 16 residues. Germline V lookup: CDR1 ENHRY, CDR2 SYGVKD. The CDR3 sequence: CAIKLTSGSHGDEQFF. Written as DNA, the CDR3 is TGTGCCATCAAATTGACTAGCGGGAGTCATGGGGATGAGCAGTTCTTC.

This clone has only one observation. This CDR3 reads CASSLVQVGELFF. In nucleotides, the CDR3 is TGTGCCAGCAGCTTAGTACAGGTCGGGGAGCTGTTTTTT. The chain couples TRBV11-2 to TRBJ2-2, with D tentatively TRBD1 (5 bases). Looked up from germline, CDR1 is SGHAT and CDR2 is FQNNGV. The CDR3 covers 13 residues. The V and J ends lost 1 base and 7 bases respectively, with 7 bases between them.

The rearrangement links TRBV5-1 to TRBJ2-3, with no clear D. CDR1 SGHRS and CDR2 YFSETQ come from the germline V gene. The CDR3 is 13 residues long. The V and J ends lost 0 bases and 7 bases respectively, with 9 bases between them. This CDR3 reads CASSLGVGNTQYF. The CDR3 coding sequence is TGCGCCAGCAGCTTGGGAGTAGGAAATACGCAGTATTTT.

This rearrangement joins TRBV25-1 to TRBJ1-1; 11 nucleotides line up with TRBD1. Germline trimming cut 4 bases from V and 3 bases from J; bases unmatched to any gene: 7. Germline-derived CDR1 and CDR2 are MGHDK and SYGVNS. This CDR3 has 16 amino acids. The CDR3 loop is CASSARGGQGDTEAFF. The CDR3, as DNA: TGTGCCAGCAGTGCTCGGGGGGGACAGGGGGACACTGAAGCTTTCTTT.

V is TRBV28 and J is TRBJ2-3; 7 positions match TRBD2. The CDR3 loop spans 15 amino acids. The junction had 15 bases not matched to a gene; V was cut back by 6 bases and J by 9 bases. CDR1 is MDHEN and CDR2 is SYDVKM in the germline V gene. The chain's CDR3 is CASSPGGAGEVTQYF. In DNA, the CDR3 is TGTGCCAGCAGCCCCGGTGGGGCGGGAGAAGTGACGCAGTATTTT.

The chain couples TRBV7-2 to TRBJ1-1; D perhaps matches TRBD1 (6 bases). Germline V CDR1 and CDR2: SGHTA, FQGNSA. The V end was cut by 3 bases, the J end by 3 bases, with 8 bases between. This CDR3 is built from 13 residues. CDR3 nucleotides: TGTGCCAGCAGCTTGTACAGGGACACTGAAGCTTTCTTT. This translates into CASSLYRDTEAFF.

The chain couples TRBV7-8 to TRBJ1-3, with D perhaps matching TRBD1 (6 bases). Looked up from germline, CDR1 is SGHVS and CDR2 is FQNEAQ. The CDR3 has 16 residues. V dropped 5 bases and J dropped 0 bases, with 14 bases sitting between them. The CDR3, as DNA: TGTGCCAGCAGCGCCTTGAGGACAGACTCTGGAAACACCATATATTTT. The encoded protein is CASSALRTDSGNTIYF.

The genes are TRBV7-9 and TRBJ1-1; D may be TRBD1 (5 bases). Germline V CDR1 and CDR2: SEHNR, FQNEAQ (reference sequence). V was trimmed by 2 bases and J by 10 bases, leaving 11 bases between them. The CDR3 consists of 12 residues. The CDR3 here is CASSLSGEVAFF. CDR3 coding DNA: TGTGCCAGCAGCTTATCGGGGGAAGTAGCTTTCTTT.